This TCR beta chain emerged from a study of cytomegalovirus exposure and HLA in healthy donors (dated by TCRdb to the late 2010s). Concerning the study at large: According to a later analysis, the 120 or so validation repertoires were produced on the same platform as the approximately 610 repertoires of the first cohort. Along with the roughly 700-subject first cohort, a separate validation cohort of over 90 different subjects was used. The study combined high-throughput TCR immunosequencing, statistical association of individual TCRs with disease status, and machine learning to predict cytomegalovirus infection status. The study aimed to test whether signatures of past pathogen exposure could be identified by cataloging public T cell receptors. Overall study results and their limits: A few of the identified cytomegalovirus-associated TCR beta chains were confirmed in vitro to be specific for cytomegalovirus antigens. The classifier was reported to diagnose cytomegalovirus status with high specificity and sensitivity in both the original cohort and the validation cohort. Subsequent analysis determined that TCRs grouped into clusters in the first cohort also showed a tendency toward co-occurrence across the roughly 110 validation repertoires, and 94% of cluster scores exceeded 0. Most TCR sequences were seen in very few donors, while some public TCRs were found in many individuals. The validation cohort had no HLA typing available for a later analysis, so co-occurrence within that cohort was assessed over all 110 or so repertoires. The study gave a list of about 170 TCR beta chains associated with cytomegalovirus. The authors suggested that the approach could potentially be extended to other disease states and immunological phenotypes.

Inclusive of the bounding cysteine and phenylalanine, the CDR3 is 14 residues long. Of the read, only the CDR3 DNA is kept; its 42 bases are in frame from base 1. Taken from the germline V gene, the CDR1 and CDR2 loops are ENHRY and SYGVKD. At the junction V is shortened by 10 bases and J by 5 bases; bases outside the gene matches: 13. Separate from the roughly 650-subject first cohort, the validation cohort of about 130 subjects was the group to which the donors belonged. For this clone: Its antigen target is currently unknown. No base qualities exist here, and no much larger clone lies one base off it.

The method was the immunoSEQ multiplex PCR assay. In the authors' own workflow: A statistical classification framework was built for diagnosing cytomegalovirus status from the catalog of TCR beta chain sequences. The immuneACCESS repertoire file appears here via TCRdb, limited to in-frame rearrangements. These files lack a portion of the clones; in checked studies, under half of the deficit traces to unresolved V genes, and the cause of the others is not known. D and trimming were read from the DNA, whereas the V and J calls and clone size are those reported in that table. The sample table contains 90,000 to 120,000 clones; only one count was recorded for 70% to 90% of them. The ten largest clones represent approximately 2.9% of the sample.

The clonotype was recovered from a woman aged 18-29 years in good health and CMV-seronegative. The source material was PBMCs. Recombination joined TRBV10-3 with TRBJ1-2; the central 7 bases match TRBD1. The CDR3 reads as follows: CATAEDRAGYGYTF. The bases read TGTGCCACCGCCGAAGACAGGGCGGGTTATGGCTACACCTTC.